Shown below are 30 T cell receptor beta chains from a single sample sequenced in a study of cytomegalovirus exposure and HLA in healthy donors. Assay: immunoSEQ multiplex PCR; the TCRdb copy retains only in-frame clones and omits some. Of 280,000 or so clones in the sample, approximately 87% were seen once. Sequencing was done on a sample of PBMCs. Receptors originate from a young woman in good health and CMV-seronegative.

This sequence joins TRBV6-5 and TRBJ1-5; 7 bases align to TRBD1. The CDR3 runs to 13 residues. J was trimmed by 3 bases and V by 9 bases; bases with no gene match: 5. Germline loops: CDR1 MNHEY, CDR2 SVGAGI. The CDR3 loop is CASSDRDNQPQHF. CDR3 coding DNA: TGTGCCAGTTCTGACAGGGACAATCAGCCCCAGCATTTT.

The genes are TRBV9 and TRBJ2-3; D unclear. Trimming left V 0 bases short and J 4 bases short, with 9 bases between. Germline V lookup: CDR1 SGDLS, CDR2 YYNGEE. The CDR3 runs 14 residues. The CDR3 DNA is TGTGCCAGCAGCGTAGGCCCGGGTTCAGATACGCAGTATTTT. Translated, it gives CASSVGPGSDTQYF.

The J gene is TRBJ1-4, the V gene TRBV29-1; possible D gene TRBD1, 6 bases. Looked up from germline, CDR1 is SQVTM and CDR2 is ANQGSEA. The CDR3 runs 13 residues. V was shortened by 4 bases and J by 10 bases, with 16 bases between the two germline ends. The CDR3 reads CSVGSQGSGKLFF. For the CDR3, the DNA is TGCAGCGTTGGTTCTCAGGGGTCAGGAAAACTGTTTTTT.

A note on this clone: The same CDR3 is also encoded by other DNA sequences in this sample. CDR3 sequence reads: CASSLEAGNTIYF. In DNA form, the CDR3 reads TGTGCCAGCAGTCTTGAGGCTGGAAACACCATATATTTT. The chain couples TRBV28 to TRBJ1-3; D ambiguous. V lost 5 bases to trimming and J lost 2 bases, with 7 bases between them. The CDR3 contains 13 residues. Per the germline V gene, CDR1 is MDHEN and CDR2 is SYDVKM.

The rearrangement links TRBV9 to TRBJ2-1, with 10 bases matching TRBD2. The CDR3 has 16 residues. J was trimmed by 6 bases and V by 3 bases; bases with no gene match: 9. From germline, CDR1 is SGDLS and CDR2 YYNGEE. The DNA for the CDR3 is TGTGCCAGCAGCGCGGGGGGGACTAGCGTCATCAATGAGCAGTTCTTC. Translation: CASSAGGTSVINEQFF.

This sequence joins TRBV15 and TRBJ2-7; 8 positions agree with TRBD1. This CDR3 is built from 14 residues. V was clipped by 7 bases and J by 2 bases; unmatched bases: 7. Germline loops: CDR1 LNHNV, CDR2 YYDKDF (reference sequence). In DNA form, the CDR3 reads TGTGCCACCAACGACTGGACAGGGACCTACGAGCAGTACTTC. Protein product: CATNDWTGTYEQYF.

The CDR3 region has the DNA TGTGCCAGCAGCGTAGATTCCCTGGAGACCTACAATGAGCAGTTCTTC. Translating it yields CASSVDSLETYNEQFF. The chain couples TRBV9 to TRBJ2-1; D is uncertain. The germline gives CDR1 SGDLS, CDR2 YYNGEE. The CDR3 covers 16 residues. V dropped 0 bases and J dropped 2 bases, with 12 bases sitting between them.

This chain links TRBV7-2 with TRBJ1-2; the match to TRBD1 covers 11 bases. Germline V gives CDR1 SGHTA, CDR2 FQGNSA. This CDR3 contains 17 residues. The J segment lost 7 bases and the V segment lost 5 bases, leaving 15 bases of the junction unmatched. This chain's CDR3 is CASSLIGTGGIGVGYTF. The CDR3 DNA sequence: TGTGCCAGCAGCCTAATCGGGACAGGGGGTATAGGGGTTGGCTACACCTTC.

This chain joins TRBV9 and TRBJ1-3, with a tentative D call TRBD1 (6 bases). CDR1 is SGDLS and CDR2 is YYNGEE in the germline V gene. V lost 3 bases to trimming and J lost 3 bases, with 16 bases between them. The CDR3 is 16 residues long. The CDR3, as DNA: TGTGCCAGCAGCGGACGACAGGATCAGGGTGGAAACACCATATATTTT. This translates into CASSGRQDQGGNTIYF.

The chain combines TRBV5-1 with TRBJ1-1; 7 bases line up with TRBD1. This CDR3 comprises 17 residues. With V trimmed by 2 bases and J by 0 bases, 10 bases remained unmatched. CDR1 and CDR2 (germline): SGHRS, YFSETQ. The CDR3 DNA is TGCGCCAGCAGCTTAAAAGGACAGGTCGGTATGAACACTGAAGCTTTCTTT. Translation: CASSLKGQVGMNTEAFF. Variable domain in full (rest from reference TRBV5-1 and TRBJ1-1): KAGVTQTPRYLIKTRGQQVTLSCSPISGHRSVSWYQQTPGQGLQFLFEYFSETQRNKGNFPGRFSGRQFSNSRSEMNVSTLELGDSALYLCASSLKGQVGMNTEAFFGQGTRLTVV.

This clone occurred once. The chain links TRBV28 to TRBJ2-3; TRBD2 is a possible D gene (5 bases). This CDR3 has 13 amino acids. From germline, CDR1 is MDHEN and CDR2 SYDVKM. Trimming took off 6 bases at V and 4 bases at J, with 11 bases between the two ends. CDR3 sequence (DNA): TGTGCCAGCAGAAGCGGAGCGGCAGATACGCAGTATTTT. Protein sequence: CASRSGAADTQYF.

The chain couples TRBV2 to TRBJ2-2; D is undetermined. Trimming removed 6 bases from V and 1 base from J, with 9 bases in between. The V gene's germline CDR1 is SNHLY and CDR2 FYNNEI. This CDR3 is 14 amino acids long. CDR3 region: CASRINRNTGELFF. DNA of the CDR3: TGTGCCAGCAGAATAAACAGGAACACCGGGGAGCTGTTTTTT.

The chain joins TRBV27 to TRBJ1-1; 10 nucleotides agree with TRBD1. This CDR3 has 17 residues. Germline CDR1 is MNHEY and CDR2 is SMNVEV (reference sequence). J lost 0 bases, V lost 3 bases, and 7 bases had no gene match. The CDR3, as DNA: TGTGCCAGCAGTTTTAGGACAGGGGGAGTCATGAACACTGAAGCTTTCTTT. Protein product: CASSFRTGGVMNTEAFF.

This sequence joins TRBV10-3 and TRBJ2-7; the D gene is possibly TRBD1 (6 bases). The V gene lost 3 bases and the J gene lost 2 bases, with 11 bases spanning the gap. CDR1 ENHRY and CDR2 SYGVKD come from the germline V gene. The CDR3 spans 14 residues. CDR3 nucleotides: TGTGCCATCAGTGACCCTAGGACAGCCTACGAGCAGTACTTC. This sequence encodes CAISDPRTAYEQYF.

This chain connects TRBV28 to TRBJ2-4; TRBD1 aligns across 7 bases. The CDR3 spans 15 residues. Per the germline V gene, CDR1 is MDHEN and CDR2 is SYDVKM. J was trimmed by 3 bases and V by 5 bases; bases with no gene match: 7. The CDR3 is CASSDLGQSKNIQYF. The CDR3 DNA reads as TGTGCCAGCAGTGACCTGGGACAGAGCAAAAACATTCAGTACTTC.

V is TRBV28 and J is TRBJ2-7; 10 bases are a match to TRBD1. The germline CDR1 and CDR2 sequences are MDHEN and SYDVKM. This CDR3 region has 16 residues. J gave up 2 bases and V 7 bases, and 11 bases lay outside the gene matches. CDR3 in amino acids: CASTRLGTGVPYEQYF. The CDR3, as DNA: TGTGCCAGCACCCGACTAGGGACAGGGGTTCCCTACGAGCAGTACTTC.

V gene TRBV6-1 combines with J gene TRBJ2-3; TRBD2 aligns across 15 bases. V shed 6 bases and J 6 bases; nucleotides not matched to a gene: 4. Per germline, CDR1 MNHNS and CDR2 SASEGT. The length of the CDR3 is 15 residues. CDR3 in DNA: TGTGCCAGCAGCCCCGGGACTAGCGGGAGGGATACGCAGTATTTT. This encodes CASSPGTSGRDTQYF.

A few counts support this clone. V is TRBV5-1 and J is TRBJ2-7; 13 bases fit TRBD2. The CDR3 length is 17 residues. After removal of 3 bases from V and 2 bases from J, the junction contained 8 bases not matched to a gene. CDR1 and CDR2 from the germline V gene are SGHRS and YFSETQ. The CDR3 DNA reads TGCGCCAGCAGCTCGACTAGCGGGAGGCGAAGAGCCTACGAGCAGTACTTC. Residues: CASSSTSGRRRAYEQYF.

The rearrangement links TRBV4-1 to TRBJ2-1; D is unclear. Trimming removed 0 bases at V and 2 bases at J, with 14 bases between. The CDR3 extends over 17 amino acids. Per the germline V gene, CDR1 is MGHRA and CDR2 is YSYEKL. CDR3 nucleotide sequence: TGCGCCAGCAGCCAAGATCCGCCCGTAGTCACCTACAATGAGCAGTTCTTC. It codes for CASSQDPPVVTYNEQFF.

The genes are TRBV28 and TRBJ1-2; D not certain. V was trimmed by 4 bases and J by 8 bases, leaving 20 bases between them. Looked up from germline, CDR1 is MDHEN and CDR2 is SYDVKM. This CDR3 is built from 15 residues. The CDR3 DNA follows: TGTGCCAGCAGTTCGAAATGGGCCTCCGGCTACGGCTACACCTTC. Translating gives CASSSKWASGYGYTF.

V gene TRBV27 combines with J gene TRBJ2-7, with a possible D match to TRBD1 (6 bases). Germline-derived CDR1 and CDR2 are MNHEY and SMNVEV (reference sequence). Trimming shortened V by 2 bases and J by 4 bases, and 9 bases separated the two germline ends. The CDR3 sequence is 13 residues long. The CDR3 region is CASSLLQGYEQYF. CDR3 nucleotide sequence: TGTGCCAGCAGTTTACTACAGGGTTACGAGCAGTACTTC.

The V gene is TRBV6-6, the J gene TRBJ2-7, with D possibly TRBD1 on 5 matching bases. This CDR3 is 14 amino acids long. Germline values: CDR1 MNHNY, CDR2 SVGAGI (reference sequence). The germline V and J ends were trimmed by 0 bases and 3 bases, with 9 bases remaining between them. The CDR3 reads CASSYSGQGYEQYF. CDR3 bases: TGTGCCAGCAGTTACTCGGGGCAGGGCTACGAGCAGTACTTC.

V gene TRBV27 combines with J gene TRBJ2-7; a weak D match, TRBD2 (6 bases). In germline, CDR1 is MNHEY, CDR2 SMNVEV (reference sequence). This CDR3 spans 16 amino acids. Trimming left V 8 bases short and J 0 bases short, with 20 bases between. The CDR3 loop is CASRKMRGGPSYEQYF. The DNA of the CDR3 is TGTGCCAGCCGTAAGATGAGGGGAGGCCCCTCCTACGAGCAGTACTTC.

The V gene is TRBV9, the J gene TRBJ2-1; D might be TRBD2 (6 bases). This CDR3 comprises 15 residues. V was pared by 4 bases and J by 6 bases, with 17 bases between. The V gene's germline CDR1 is SGDLS and CDR2 YYNGEE. The CDR3 sequence is CASSPPGLTINEQFF. The CDR3 DNA reads as TGTGCCAGCAGCCCCCCGGGACTCACAATCAATGAGCAGTTCTTC.

The gene calls are TRBV18 and TRBJ2-7, with 9 bases identical to TRBD1. The germline V gene encodes CDR1 KGHSH and CDR2 LQKENI. The CDR3 consists of 18 residues. With V trimmed by 0 bases and J by 2 bases, 11 bases remained unmatched. CDR3 residues: CASSPPRSPRQGAYEQYF. CDR3 coding DNA: TGTGCCAGCTCACCACCGCGATCTCCCCGACAGGGGGCCTACGAGCAGTACTTC.

This sequence joins TRBV27 and TRBJ1-2; TRBD1 agrees at 9 bases. The CDR3 is 18 residues long. The germline V gene has CDR1 MNHEY and CDR2 SMNVEV (reference sequence). The ends lost 6 bases at V and 0 bases at J; junction bases unmatched: 14. The CDR3 DNA follows: TGTGCCAGCAGCTCAGCGAGGGACAGGGATCTCTCTAACTATGGCTACACCTTC. As protein: CASSSARDRDLSNYGYTF.

V is TRBV25-1 and J is TRBJ2-2, with 12 nucleotides matching TRBD2. Losses at the gene ends were 4 bases for V and 1 base for J; bases not matched to a gene: 4. CDR3 size: 17 residues. Germline values: CDR1 MGHDK, CDR2 SYGVNS. CDR3 region: CASSVSSGRVNTGELFF. DNA of the CDR3: TGTGCCAGCAGTGTTTCTAGCGGGAGGGTGAACACCGGGGAGCTGTTTTTT.

This clone was seen a few times. The chain combines TRBV4-3 with TRBJ1-2, with D hard to call. V was pared by 0 bases and J by 3 bases, with 8 bases between. CDR3 length: 14 amino acids. Germline lookup yields CDR1 LGHNA and CDR2 YSLEER. CDR3 region: CASSQDTSDYGYTF. CDR3 sequence (DNA): TGCGCCAGCAGCCAAGATACGTCGGACTATGGCTACACCTTC.

V gene TRBV19 combines with J gene TRBJ2-7, with TRBD2 as a possible D gene (5 bases). CDR3 size: 14 residues. Germline loops: CDR1 LNHDA, CDR2 SQIVND (reference sequence). Trimming removed 0 bases from V and 3 bases from J, with 9 bases in between. CDR3 DNA: TGTGCCAGTAGTATAGAGCCGGGGAACTACGAGCAGTACTTC. This encodes CASSIEPGNYEQYF.

V is TRBV28 and J is TRBJ2-2; tentatively, D is TRBD2 (6 bases). This CDR3 contains 17 residues. Trimming stripped 4 bases from V and 5 bases from J, with 20 bases between. Germline V gene lookup returns CDR1 MDHEN and CDR2 SYDVKM. The DNA of the CDR3 is TGTGCCAGCAGTTCCCTCCTGACTAGTTTGGGAACCGGGGAGCTGTTTTTT. Translated, it gives CASSSLLTSLGTGELFF.